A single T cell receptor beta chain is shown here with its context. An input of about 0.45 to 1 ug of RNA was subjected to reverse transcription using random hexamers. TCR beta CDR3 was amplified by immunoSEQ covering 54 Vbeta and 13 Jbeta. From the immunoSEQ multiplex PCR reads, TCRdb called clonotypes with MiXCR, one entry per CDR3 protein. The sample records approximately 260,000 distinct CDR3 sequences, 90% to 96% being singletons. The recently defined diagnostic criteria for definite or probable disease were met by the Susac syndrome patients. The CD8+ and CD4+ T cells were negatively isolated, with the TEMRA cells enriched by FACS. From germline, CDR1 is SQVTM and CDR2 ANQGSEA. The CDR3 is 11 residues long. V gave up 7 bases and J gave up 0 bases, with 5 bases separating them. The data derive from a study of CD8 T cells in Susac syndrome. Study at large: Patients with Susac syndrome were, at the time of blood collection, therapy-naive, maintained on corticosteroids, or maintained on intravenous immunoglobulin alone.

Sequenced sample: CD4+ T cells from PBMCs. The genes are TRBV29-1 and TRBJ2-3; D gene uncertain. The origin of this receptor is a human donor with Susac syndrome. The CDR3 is CSETSTDTQYF. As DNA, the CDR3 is TGCAGCGAGACCAGCACAGATACGCAGTATTTT.